This T cell receptor beta chain was retrieved from a study of CD8+CD57+ T cells in acquired aplastic anemia. Looking at the study overall: The study obtained an average of roughly 2.9 ug of DNA from sorted CD4+ and CD8+ cells. Study results and caveats: Controls and patients did not differ significantly in CD8+ Simpson's diversity.

For this clonotype: The antigen is undetermined.

Genomic DNA acted as the template from which TCR beta VDJ combination and CDR3 sequence profiling were carried out. TCRdb analysed the reads with MiXCR anew, one entry per CDR3 protein. The sample carries 210,000 or so distinct CDR3 sequences, roughly 50% recorded once. The V end lost 8 bases, the J end lost 4 bases, and 9 bases lay between the germline ends. Germline V gives CDR1 MDHEN, CDR2 SYDVKM. This CDR3 is 13 amino acids long. CD8+CD57+ cell expansion had been shown by flow cytometry in patients chosen for sequencing. There was no therapy given to any patient before the blood sampling took place.

The chain uses TRBV28 and TRBJ2-6; D ambiguous. The receptor was derived from a human donor with aplastic anemia. The sequenced sample was sorted CD4+, CD8+, or CD8+CD57+ T cells (not recorded which) from PBMCs. The DNA of the CDR3 is TGTGCCAGCGGCTCCGGGGGGGCCAACGTCCTGACTTTC. This encodes CASGSGGANVLTF.